Listed below are T cell receptor beta chains from one sample, sequenced in a study of T cell repertoires in cytomegalovirus infection. Using its own MiXCR run on the reads, TCRdb lists one record per CDR3 protein. The repertoire includes tens of thousands of distinct CDR3 sequences, around 20% of them detected once, and roughly two thirds sits in the top ten. For these receptors, no antigen is known. This material consisted of CD8+ T cells from cultured PBMCs, taken from culture after CMV antigen stimulation. The receptors were gathered from a human donor in good health (CMV status not recorded). Some clones in this sample may be carry-over from other donors' samples. Each CDR3 is given without its conserved first and last residue.

CDR3: ASSPPIGPYYEQY
V: TRBV7-2
J: TRBJ2-7

CDR3: ASSPGRGNEQF
V: TRBV7-6
J: TRBJ2-1

CDR3: ASSESWGPYEQY
V: TRBV10-2
J: TRBJ2-7

CDR3: SARDYRGLYTDTQY
V: TRBV20-1
J: TRBJ2-3

CDR3: ASSSSGVFQETQY
V: TRBV27
J: TRBJ2-5

CDR3: ASSLVTGRPRNEQF
V: TRBV7-2
J: TRBJ2-1

CDR3: ASSLRLRGGETQY
V: TRBV27
J: TRBJ2-5

CDR3: ASSPGPDGYT
V: TRBV7-9
J: TRBJ1-2

CDR3: ASSPGPHQPQH
V: TRBV5-6
J: TRBJ1-5

CDR3: SVGTVDEKLF
V: TRBV29-1
J: TRBJ1-4

CDR3: ASSPDPNEQY
V: TRBV7-8
J: TRBJ2-7

CDR3: ASATDRSYEQY
V: TRBV12-5
J: TRBJ2-7

CDR3: SVNAAGGYNEQF
V: TRBV29-1
J: TRBJ2-1

CDR3: ASSPKEEAF
V: TRBV6-6
J: TRBJ1-1

CDR3: ASSLYTQKKGMAAF
V: TRBV7-8
J: TRBJ1-1

CDR3: ASSLWGQGIGDGYT
V: TRBV5-4
J: TRBJ1-2

CDR3: ASSVASGTTYEQY
V: TRBV7-8
J: TRBJ2-7

CDR3: AIDREAF
V: TRBV7-9
J: TRBJ1-1

CDR3: ATYGALEEAF
V: TRBV2
J: TRBJ1-1

CDR3: ASSLVPSVVTDTQY
V: TRBV7-2
J: TRBJ2-3

CDR3: ASTSRQGAFSGANVLT
V: TRBV7-9
J: TRBJ2-6

CDR3: ASSGRAAQETQY
V: TRBV9
J: TRBJ2-5

CDR3: ASSLEPEGLADNEQF
V: TRBV7-2
J: TRBJ2-1

CDR3: ASSFLGDTEAF
V: TRBV7-2
J: TRBJ1-1

CDR3: ASTPGGVTQY
V: TRBV7-2
J: TRBJ2-5

CDR3: ASSYGGAGGPGYYNEQF
V: TRBV6-2/TRBV6-3
J: TRBJ2-1